This is a list of T cell receptor beta chains from one sample in a study of early T cells in non-severe SARS-CoV-2 infection. TCRdb re-derived calls from the 5' RACE reads in MiXCR, one entry per CDR3 protein. This table has some 80,000 distinct CDR3 sequences, 10% to 15% appearing once. The sequenced sample consisted of whole blood. These receptors originate from an adult who was a healthcare worker with PCR-confirmed SARS-CoV-2 infection or an uninfected control (not recorded which). CDR3s include the opening cysteine and the closing phenylalanine or tryptophan. The D gene is left open where the match is weak. Clone size is not always given. Where it is, it says once, few, many or a class for expanded clones.

TRBD2	TRBV6-2/TRBV6-3	TRBJ2-5	few	CASSLGSGRNF	TGTGCCAGCAGTTTGGGGTCCGGGAGGAACTTC
NA	TRBV13	TRBJ1-4	many	CASSVRGLEEKLFF	TGTGCCAGCAGCGTACGGGGCCTAGAGGAAAAACTGTTTTTT
NA	TRBV12-3/TRBV12-4	TRBJ2-3	NA	CASSPQGRTDTQYF	TGTGCCAGCAGCCCACAGGGTCGGACAGATACGCAGTATTTT
TRBD2	TRBV4-1	TRBJ2-1	few	CASSQEGSGTREQFF	TGCGCCAGCAGCCAAGAGGGTAGCGGGACTAGGGAGCAGTTCTTC
TRBD1	TRBV20-1	TRBJ2-4	NA	CSAGSLQGTKNIQYF	TGCAGTGCTGGGTCTCTACAGGGGACCAAAAACATTCAGTACTTC
NA	TRBV3-1	TRBJ2-1	few	CASSQDRAIHEQFF	TGTGCCAGCAGCCAAGACCGTGCAATCCATGAGCAGTTCTTC
NA	TRBV29-1	TRBJ2-5	NA	CRATEKETQYF	TGCAGGGCGACGGAAAAAGAGACCCAGTACTTC
TRBD2	TRBV5-1	TRBJ2-7	many	CASSFSGTDYEQYF	TGCGCCAGCAGCTTTAGCGGGACCGACTACGAGCAGTACTTC
TRBD2	TRBV5-1	TRBJ2-3	few	CASSRRMREGTDTQYF	TGCGCCAGCAGCCGGAGGATGCGGGAGGGCACAGATACGCAGTATTTT
TRBD1	TRBV11-2	TRBJ2-7	NA	CASSGRGPEQYF	TGTGCCAGCAGCGGCAGGGGGCCCGAGCAGTACTTC
NA	TRBV15	TRBJ1-5	NA	CATSRDPGGDMNF	TGTGCCACCAGCAGAGATCCCGGCGGTGATATGAATTTT
NA	TRBV12-3/TRBV12-4	TRBJ1-2	few	CASSSGEVLYGYTF	TGTGCCAGCAGTTCAGGCGAGGTTCTCTATGGCTACACCTTC
TRBD2	TRBV28	TRBJ2-2	NA	CAGGTSGRSGELFF	TGTGCCGGGGGGACTAGCGGGAGATCCGGGGAGCTGTTTTTT
TRBD2	TRBV4-2	TRBJ2-1	NA	CASSQGVTSGSLGQNEQFF	TGTGCCAGCAGCCAAGGAGTCACTAGCGGGAGCTTGGGGCAGAATGAGCAGTTCTTC
TRBD2	TRBV3-1	TRBJ2-7	NA	CASSQGATSGASSYEQYF	TGTGCCAGCAGCCAAGGAGCGACTAGCGGGGCGAGCTCCTACGAGCAGTACTTC
NA	TRBV11-1	TRBJ2-1	NA	CASSLALWDEQFF	TGTGCCAGCAGCTTAGCCCTTTGGGATGAGCAGTTCTTC
TRBD2	TRBV9	TRBJ2-5	NA	CASSVGQLAGEETQYF	TGTGCCAGCAGCGTAGGACAACTAGCGGGAGAAGAGACCCAGTACTTC
TRBD1	TRBV29-1	TRBJ2-7	few	CSVSAGTGYEQYF	TGCAGCGTTTCGGCCGGGACAGGCTACGAGCAGTACTTC
TRBD2	TRBV7-9	TRBJ2-3	NA	CASSDRGGPTEYF	TGTGCCAGCAGCGACCGCGGGGGTCCCACTGAGTATTTT
NA	TRBV14	TRBJ2-3	NA	CASSQDELGGSTDTQYF	TGTGCCAGCAGCCAAGATGAACTAGGCGGTAGCACAGATACGCAGTATTTT
TRBD1	TRBV19	TRBJ2-3	many	CASSIRGQDTQYF	TGTGCCAGTAGTATCAGGGGGCAAGATACGCAGTATTTT
NA	TRBV6-5	TRBJ2-5	NA	CATARATQETQYF	TGTGCCACCGCACGGGCTACCCAAGAGACCCAGTACTTC
NA	TRBV7-2	TRBJ2-1	NA	CASSYESGNEQFF	TGTGCCAGCAGCTACGAGAGTGGTAATGAGCAGTTCTTC
NA	TRBV7-6	TRBJ2-1	NA	CASSLVARSSYNEQFF	TGTGCCAGCAGCTTAGTAGCACGGAGCTCCTACAATGAGCAGTTCTTC
TRBD2	TRBV20-1	TRBJ2-3	many	CSASEGLAGSTDTQYF	TGCAGTGCTTCTGAGGGACTAGCGGGATCCACAGATACGCAGTATTTT
TRBD1	TRBV7-9	TRBJ1-1	NA	CASSLLITGGGTEAFF	TGTGCCAGCAGCCTATTAATAACAGGGGGCGGCACTGAAGCTTTCTTT
TRBD1	TRBV29-1	TRBJ1-1	NA	CSVLTGGATEAFF	TGCAGCGTCCTGACAGGGGGAGCGACTGAAGCTTTCTTT
NA	TRBV6-2/TRBV6-3	TRBJ2-3	few	CASRIRSGSTQYF	TGTGCCAGCAGGATACGTTCTGGAAGTACGCAGTATTTT
NA	TRBV12-3/TRBV12-4	TRBJ1-5	many	CASKLGANQPQHF	TGTGCCAGCAAGCTAGGGGCGAATCAGCCCCAGCATTTT
NA	TRBV12-3/TRBV12-4	TRBJ1-5	few	CASRVSGRSNQPQHF	TGTGCCAGCAGAGTTTCGGGGAGAAGCAATCAGCCCCAGCATTTT
NA	TRBV1	TRBJ2-6	many	CTSGTGSLSGANVLTF	TGCACCAGCGGGACAGGCTCTCTCTCTGGGGCCAACGTCCTGACTTTC
TRBD2	TRBV12-3/TRBV12-4	TRBJ2-4	many	CASSPTLSGSGKNIQYF	TGTGCCAGCAGTCCAACCCTCAGCGGGAGCGGCAAGAACATTCAGTACTTC
NA	TRBV2	TRBJ2-3	many	CASSEGQGISTDTQYF	TGTGCCAGCAGTGAAGGGCAGGGGATAAGCACAGATACGCAGTATTTT
TRBD2	TRBV25-1	TRBJ2-5	NA	CVSTQPGGRETQYF	TGTGTCAGCACCCAGCCGGGGGGGAGAGAGACCCAGTACTTC
TRBD2	TRBV27	TRBJ2-5	few	CASSLPTSGYKTQYF	TGTGCCAGCAGTTTACCGACTAGCGGGTACAAGACCCAGTACTTC
TRBD1	TRBV5-1	TRBJ2-7	NA	CASSSQGSIHEQYF	TGCGCCAGCAGCTCACAGGGGAGTATCCACGAGCAGTACTTC
TRBD1	TRBV6-1	TRBJ1-6	NA	CASSSRQGDSPLHF	TGTGCCAGCAGTTCGCGACAGGGTGATTCACCCCTCCACTTT
NA	TRBV3-1	TRBJ2-3	many	CASSHLGGEPSDTQYF	TGTGCCAGCAGCCACCTAGGGGGAGAACCTTCAGATACGCAGTATTTT
TRBD2	TRBV7-2	TRBJ2-4	NA	CASSPPFVSGNKNIQYF	TGTGCCAGCAGCCCCCCGTTTGTTAGCGGGAACAAAAACATTCAGTACTTC
TRBD2	TRBV24-1	TRBJ2-5	few	CATSDLGAGVETQYF	TGTGCCACCAGTGATTTGGGCGCGGGAGTAGAGACCCAGTACTTC
NA	TRBV7-2	TRBJ2-7	few	CASSLGGSPYEQYF	TGTGCCAGCAGCTTAGGGGGGAGTCCCTACGAGCAGTACTTC
NA	TRBV29-1	TRBJ1-1	NA	CSASVAGEAFF	TGCAGCGCATCGGTCGCGGGTGAAGCTTTCTTT
NA	TRBV10-3	TRBJ1-1	once	CAISGGRAHTEAFF	TGTGCCATCAGTGGAGGACGGGCGCACACTGAAGCTTTCTTT
NA	TRBV7-2	TRBJ2-1	NA	CASSFFQGGANEQFF	TGTGCCAGCAGCTTTTTCCAGGGGGGTGCGAATGAGCAGTTCTTC
NA	TRBV20-1	TRBJ2-1	NA	CSARPPGGDIYNEQFF	TGCAGTGCTAGGCCCCCGGGCGGGGATATCTACAATGAGCAGTTCTTC
NA	TRBV6-2/TRBV6-3	TRBJ2-3	NA	CASNIDQAARPDTQYF	TGTGCCAGCAATATAGACCAGGCCGCACGCCCCGATACGCAGTATTTT
NA	TRBV7-8	TRBJ2-1	many	CASSLLADNEQFF	TGTGCCAGCAGCTTATTAGCGGACAATGAGCAGTTCTTC
NA	TRBV11-1	TRBJ2-2	NA	CASSLLEGGELFF	TGTGCCAGCAGCTTACTAGAGGGCGGGGAGCTGTTTTTT
NA	TRBV3-1	TRBJ2-7	few	CASSQDHGRPYEQYF	TGTGCCAGCAGCCAAGATCACGGCCGGCCCTACGAGCAGTACTTC
NA	TRBV9	TRBJ2-1	few	CASSFGFNEQFF	TGTGCCAGCAGCTTCGGGTTCAATGAGCAGTTCTTC
NA	TRBV12-3/TRBV12-4	TRBJ2-7	many	CASSLGGSSYEQYF	TGTGCCAGCAGTTTGGGGGGAAGCTCCTACGAGCAGTACTTC
TRBD1	TRBV6-5	TRBJ1-2	many	CASTSDRERGYTF	TGTGCCAGCACCTCAGACAGGGAGCGTGGCTACACCTTC
TRBD2	TRBV11-3	TRBJ2-3	few	CASSPSGRARDTQYF	TGTGCCAGCAGCCCTAGCGGGAGGGCCCGGGATACGCAGTATTTT
TRBD2	TRBV11-2	TRBJ2-1	few	CASSLALAGPNEQFF	TGTGCCAGCAGCTTAGCCCTAGCGGGCCCCAATGAGCAGTTCTTC
NA	TRBV9	TRBJ2-1	NA	CASSVAGNSYNEQFF	TGTGCCAGCAGCGTAGCCGGAAACTCCTACAATGAGCAGTTCTTC
NA	TRBV28	TRBJ1-6	many	CASRFANSPLHF	TGTGCCAGCAGGTTCGCTAATTCACCCCTCCACTTT
NA	TRBV6-1	TRBJ1-4	NA	CASSGRQLPNEKLFF	TGTGCCAGCAGTGGAAGACAGCTCCCTAATGAAAAACTGTTTTTT
NA	TRBV4-2	TRBJ1-4	few	CASSQDFGATNEKLFF	TGTGCCAGCAGCCAAGATTTCGGTGCAACTAATGAAAAACTGTTTTTT
NA	TRBV9	TRBJ2-2	once	CAGTGVSGTVELFF	TGTGCCGGCACAGGGGTTAGCGGCACCGTGGAGCTGTTTTTT
NA	TRBV4-1	TRBJ1-2	few	CASSQERLNYGYTF	TGCGCCAGCAGCCAAGAAAGGCTAAACTATGGCTACACCTTC